The 19 T cell receptor beta chains below come from one sample, sequenced in a study of response to subunit inactivated influenza vaccine. MiXCR, run by TCRdb on the RT-PCR reads, gives a single entry per CDR3 protein. The table has approximately 500,000 distinct CDR3 sequences, around 13% seen once. The specimen comprised PBMCs from blood, sampled 12 days after vaccination. The receptors derive from a man aged 50 or older who received an inactivated influenza vaccine.

This clonotype was recorded a few times. The chain is built from TRBV9 and TRBJ2-3; 10 positions agree with TRBD2. V lost 0 bases, J lost 1 base, and 14 bases stayed unmatched. This CDR3 contains 20 residues. Germline CDR1 SGDLS, CDR2 YYNGEE. This CDR3 reads CASSVAMGSGGAGRTDTQYF. Here the CDR3 DNA reads TGTGCCAGCAGCGTAGCCATGGGAAGCGGGGGGGCCGGTCGCACAGATACGCAGTATTTT.

This clonotype came up a few times. The J gene is TRBJ2-1, the V gene TRBV5-1; D ambiguous. Trimming took off 4 bases at V and 4 bases at J, with 24 bases between the two ends. The CDR3 is 18 amino acids. The germline V gene encodes CDR1 SGHRS and CDR2 YFSETQ. CDR3 sequence: CASSKGSWVTASYNEQFF. CDR3 sequence (DNA): TGCGCCAGCAGCAAGGGCTCTTGGGTCACGGCGTCGTACAATGAGCAGTTCTTC.

The chain is built from TRBV20-1 and TRBJ2-7; the D gene could be TRBD1 or TRBD2 (5 bases each). The CDR3 length is 14 residues. Germline V gene lookup returns CDR1 DFQATT and CDR2 SNEGSKA (reference sequence). V lost 4 bases and J 4 bases, leaving 17 bases between the germline ends. The CDR3 spells CSAIGAVGAYEQYF. In DNA, the CDR3 is TGCAGTGCTATCGGGGCGGTCGGAGCTTACGAGCAGTACTTC.

The sample holds a few counts of this clonotype. This chain joins TRBV6-5 and TRBJ2-3; D call uncertain. This CDR3 spans 15 amino acids. CDR1 is MNHEY, CDR2 SVGAGI, per germline. Trimming took off 2 bases at V and 3 bases at J, with 12 bases between the two ends. DNA for the CDR3: TGTGCCAGCAGTTACCAAAACACCCGTACAGATACGCAGTATTTT. Its translation is CASSYQNTRTDTQYF.

V is TRBV11-1 and J is TRBJ1-3; possible D gene TRBD1, 6 bases. V was cut by 2 bases and J by 3 bases, with 23 bases left in between. The CDR3 is made up of 19 amino acids. Per the germline V gene, CDR1 is SGHAT and CDR2 is FQDESV (reference sequence). The CDR3 loop reads CASSLFPGDPQTYGNTIYF. The CDR3 DNA sequence: TGTGCCAGCAGCTTATTCCCAGGGGACCCTCAAACTTATGGAAACACCATATATTTT.

This clonotype was detected many times. The V and J genes are TRBV12-3 or TRBV12-4 and TRBJ1-5; D gene ambiguous. The CDR3 is made up of 12 amino acids. V lost 8 bases and J lost 7, with 12 bases in between. The CDR3 coding sequence is TGTGCCAGCTCAGGCTTTGGGCAGCCCCAGCATTTT. It yields the protein CASSGFGQPQHF.

The genes are TRBV7-7 and TRBJ2-3, with 11 bases aligning to TRBD2. Germline lookup yields CDR1 SSHAT and CDR2 FNYEAQ (reference sequence). With V trimmed by 0 bases and J by 6 bases, 5 bases remained unmatched. The CDR3 has 16 amino acids. CDR3 region: CASSLAPTSGADTQYF. The CDR3 region has the DNA TGTGCCAGCAGCTTAGCCCCGACTAGCGGGGCTGATACGCAGTATTTT.

This clonotype was seen ten or more times. The chain combines TRBV15 with TRBJ2-2; 7 bases fit TRBD1. The V gene end was trimmed by 5 bases and the J gene end by 4 bases; junction bases not matched to a gene: 7. Germline CDR1 LNHNV, CDR2 YYDKDF (reference sequence). The CDR3 is made up of 15 amino acids. This CDR3 reads CATSRRQGGTGELFF. In DNA, the CDR3 is TGTGCCACCAGCCGTCGACAGGGCGGCACCGGGGAGCTGTTTTTT.

The rearrangement links TRBV20-1 to TRBJ2-7, with 8 bases identical to TRBD2. The CDR3 runs to 15 residues. Unmatched junction bases numbered 14, after V lost 6 bases and J lost 4 bases. Germline V gene sequence: CDR1 DFQATT, CDR2 SNEGSKA (reference sequence). CDR3 nucleotides: TGCAGTGCCACCAGCGGGGGTAGAGCCCCTTACGAGCAGTACTTC. Protein sequence: CSATSGGRAPYEQYF.

The CDR3 loop reads CASSLSQLRAGDTQYF. The DNA of the CDR3 is TGTGCCAGCAGCTTATCGCAGCTTCGAGCGGGAGATACGCAGTATTTT. The J gene is TRBJ2-3, the V gene TRBV7-9; TRBD2 might be the D (6 bases). Deletions cut 2 bases from V and 5 bases from J, with 17 bases between. Germline loops: CDR1 SEHNR, CDR2 FQNEAQ (reference sequence). The CDR3 contains 16 residues.

The rearrangement links TRBV20-1 to TRBJ2-7, with 12 bases lining up with TRBD2. Looked up from germline, CDR1 is DFQATT and CDR2 is SNEGSKA (reference sequence). The trim removed 3 bases at V and 0 bases at J, leaving 3 bases unmatched. This CDR3 has 15 residues. The CDR3: CSASLLAGGSYEQYF. The DNA of the CDR3 is TGCAGTGCTAGCTTACTAGCGGGGGGCTCCTACGAGCAGTACTTC.

The table lists this clonotype with a few counts. The V gene is TRBV20-1, the J gene TRBJ2-5; a possible D gene is TRBD2 (6 bases). Germline V lookup: CDR1 DFQATT, CDR2 SNEGSKA (reference sequence). The length of the CDR3 is 13 residues. Trimming removed 1 base at V and 5 bases at J, with 11 bases between. The CDR3 coding sequence is TGCAGTGCTAGAGCCGGGAGTCCTGAGACCCAGTACTTC. As protein: CSARAGSPETQYF.

The chain joins TRBV20-1 to TRBJ1-2; 7 bases agree with TRBD1. Germline CDR1 and CDR2: DFQATT and SNEGSKA (reference sequence). The CDR3 is 11 residues long. J gave up 13 bases and V 0 bases, and 5 bases lay outside the gene matches. CDR3 in DNA: TGCAGTGCTAGAGATGGTCCAGGGGGCACCTTC. This translates into CSARDGPGGTF.

The sample holds a few counts of this clonotype. The V and J genes are TRBV20-1 and TRBJ2-7; 11 bases align to TRBD2. The CDR3 has 15 residues. Germline CDR1 and CDR2: DFQATT and SNEGSKA (reference sequence). The V segment lost 5 bases and the J segment 0 bases; nucleotides outside the gene matches: 6. The CDR3 loop is CSAEKTSGDSYEQYF. The CDR3 DNA is TGCAGTGCTGAAAAGACTAGCGGGGACTCCTACGAGCAGTACTTC.

The J gene is TRBJ2-5, the V gene TRBV9; 9 positions agree with TRBD2. With 0 bases clipped from V and 5 bases from J, the junction kept 2 bases outside the gene matches. This CDR3 contains 14 residues. CDR1 and CDR2 (germline): SGDLS, YYNGEE. This CDR3 reads CASSVGGRAETQYF. CDR3 coding DNA: TGTGCCAGCAGCGTAGGCGGGAGGGCTGAGACCCAGTACTTC.

This clonotype has at least ten counts. This chain joins TRBV20-1 and TRBJ2-1; D is undetermined. The germline V gene encodes CDR1 DFQATT and CDR2 SNEGSKA (reference sequence). V was shortened by 0 bases and J by 6 bases, with 12 bases between the two germline ends. CDR3 size: 14 residues. In DNA, the CDR3 is TGCAGTGCTAGAGATGTGTGGATTCGCAATGAGCAGTTCTTC. Translation: CSARDVWIRNEQFF.

The chain joins TRBV2 to TRBJ2-1, with a possible D match to TRBD1 (7 bases). The CDR3 runs 16 residues. Trimming left V 4 bases short and J 0 bases short, with 13 bases between. CDR1 is SNHLY and CDR2 is FYNNEI in the germline V gene. The CDR3 DNA sequence: TGTGCCAGCAGTGCTCAGGGGGGTCTCTCCTACAATGAGCAGTTCTTC. Translation: CASSAQGGLSYNEQFF.

The genes are TRBV3-1 and TRBJ2-2, with D tentatively TRBD1 or TRBD2 (6 bases each). The CDR3 covers 14 residues. The V end lost 6 bases, the J end lost 5 bases, and 13 bases lay between the germline ends. Looked up from germline, CDR1 is LGHDT and CDR2 is YNNKEL (reference sequence). CDR3 in DNA: TGTGCCAGCAGATTGGGGGCGGGGACCGGGGAGCTGTTTTTT. This gives the protein CASRLGAGTGELFF.

This clonotype was seen a few times. The V gene is TRBV19, the J gene TRBJ2-2; D remains ambiguous. V was shortened by 6 bases and J by 0 bases, with 8 bases between the two germline ends. The CDR3 spans 14 residues. The germline gives CDR1 LNHDA, CDR2 SQIVND (reference sequence). In DNA, the CDR3 is TGTGCCAGTAGCGGCAGCCCGAACACCGGGGAGCTGTTTTTT. This encodes CASSGSPNTGELFF.